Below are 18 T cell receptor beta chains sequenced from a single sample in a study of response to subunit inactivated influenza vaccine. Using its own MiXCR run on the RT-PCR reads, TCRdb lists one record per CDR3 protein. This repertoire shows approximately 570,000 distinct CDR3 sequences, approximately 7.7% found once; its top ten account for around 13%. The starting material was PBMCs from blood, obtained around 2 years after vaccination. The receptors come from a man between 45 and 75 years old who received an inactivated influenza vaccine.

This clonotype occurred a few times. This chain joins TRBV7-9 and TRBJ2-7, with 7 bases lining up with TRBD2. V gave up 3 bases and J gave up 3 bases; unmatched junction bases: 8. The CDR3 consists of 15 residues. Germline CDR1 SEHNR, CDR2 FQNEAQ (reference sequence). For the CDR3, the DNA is TGTGCCAGCAGCTTCGCCAGCGGGGCCATCTACGAGCAGTACTTC. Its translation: CASSFASGAIYEQYF.

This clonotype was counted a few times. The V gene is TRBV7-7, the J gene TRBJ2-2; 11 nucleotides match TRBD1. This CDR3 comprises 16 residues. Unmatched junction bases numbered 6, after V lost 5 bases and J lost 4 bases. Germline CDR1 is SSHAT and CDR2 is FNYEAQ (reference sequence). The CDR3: CASSRSGTGGTGELFF. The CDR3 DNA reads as TGTGCCAGCAGCCGATCCGGGACAGGGGGCACCGGGGAGCTGTTTTTT. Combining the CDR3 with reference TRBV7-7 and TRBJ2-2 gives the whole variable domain GAGVSQSPRYKVTKRGQDVTLRCDPISSHATLYWYQQALGQGPEFLTYFNYEAQPDKSGLPSDRFSAERPEGSISTLTIQRTEQRDSAMYRCASSRSGTGGTGELFFGEGSRLTVL.

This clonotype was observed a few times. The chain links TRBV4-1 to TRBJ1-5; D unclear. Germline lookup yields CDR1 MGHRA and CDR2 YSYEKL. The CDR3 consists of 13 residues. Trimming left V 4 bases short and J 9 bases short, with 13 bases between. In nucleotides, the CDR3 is TGCGCCAGCAGCCGCCTCCTATCGCCGCCCCAGCATTTT. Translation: CASSRLLSPPQHF.

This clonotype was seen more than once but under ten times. CDR3 region: CASSRDTLYYEQYF. The CDR3 DNA reads as TGTGCCAGCAGTCGGGACACCCTCTACTACGAGCAGTACTTC. The chain is built from TRBV28 and TRBJ2-7; D is possibly TRBD1 (6 bases). Germline V gives CDR1 MDHEN, CDR2 SYDVKM. V gave up 5 bases and J gave up 3 bases, with 14 bases separating them. The CDR3 runs to 14 residues.

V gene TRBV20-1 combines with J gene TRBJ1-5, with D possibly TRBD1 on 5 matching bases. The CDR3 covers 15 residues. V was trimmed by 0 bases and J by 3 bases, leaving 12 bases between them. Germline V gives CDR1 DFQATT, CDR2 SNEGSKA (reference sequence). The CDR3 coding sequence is TGCAGTGCTAGAGAGGCCCAGGGCTACAATCAGCCCCAGCATTTT. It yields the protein CSAREAQGYNQPQHF.

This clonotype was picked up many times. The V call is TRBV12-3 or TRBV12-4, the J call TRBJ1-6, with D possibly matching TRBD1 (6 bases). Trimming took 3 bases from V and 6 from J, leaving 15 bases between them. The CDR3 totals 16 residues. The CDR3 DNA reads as TGTGCCAGCAGTTTTGGGACATCCGCTCGTAATTCACCCCTCCACTTT. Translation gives CASSFGTSARNSPLHF.

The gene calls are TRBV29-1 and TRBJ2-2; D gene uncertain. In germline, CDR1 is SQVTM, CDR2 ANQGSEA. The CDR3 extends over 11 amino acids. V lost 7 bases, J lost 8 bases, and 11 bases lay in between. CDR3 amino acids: CSGLASGELFF. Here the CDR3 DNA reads TGCAGCGGGCTTGCCTCGGGGGAGCTGTTTTTT.

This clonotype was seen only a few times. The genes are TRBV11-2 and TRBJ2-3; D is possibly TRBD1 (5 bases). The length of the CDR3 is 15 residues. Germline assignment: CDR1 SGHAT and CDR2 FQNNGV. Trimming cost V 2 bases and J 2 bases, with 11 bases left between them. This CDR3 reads CASSLWGRATDTQYF. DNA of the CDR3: TGTGCCAGCAGCTTATGGGGCAGGGCCACAGATACGCAGTATTTT.

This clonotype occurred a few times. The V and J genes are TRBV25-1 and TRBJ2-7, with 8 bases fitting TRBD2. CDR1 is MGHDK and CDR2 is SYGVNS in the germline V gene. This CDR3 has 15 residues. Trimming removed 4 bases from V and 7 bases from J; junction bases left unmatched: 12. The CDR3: CASSVTGTTGGEQYF. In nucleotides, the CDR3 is TGTGCCAGCAGTGTTACCGGGACTACGGGGGGGGAGCAGTACTTC.

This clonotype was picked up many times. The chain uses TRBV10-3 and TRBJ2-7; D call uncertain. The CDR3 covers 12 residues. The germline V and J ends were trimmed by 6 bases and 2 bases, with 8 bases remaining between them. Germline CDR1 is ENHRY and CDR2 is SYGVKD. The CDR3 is CAISAEPYEQYF. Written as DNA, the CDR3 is TGTGCCATCAGCGCCGAGCCCTACGAGCAGTACTTC.

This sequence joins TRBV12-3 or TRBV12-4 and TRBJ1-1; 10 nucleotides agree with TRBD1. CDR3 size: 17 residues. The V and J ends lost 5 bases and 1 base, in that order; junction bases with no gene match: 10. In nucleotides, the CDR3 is TGTGCCAGCAGTGCCGCTCCCGGGACAGGGGCGAACACTGAAGCTTTCTTT. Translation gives CASSAAPGTGANTEAFF.

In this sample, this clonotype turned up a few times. CDR3 sequence: CASSIDRTRQETQYF. CDR3 nucleotides: TGTGCCAGTAGTATAGATCGGACTAGACAAGAGACCCAGTACTTC. This chain links TRBV19 with TRBJ2-5, with 7 nucleotides matching TRBD2. V lost 0 bases to trimming and J lost 2 bases; unmatched junction nucleotides: 3. The V gene's germline CDR1 is LNHDA and CDR2 SQIVND (reference sequence). The CDR3 length is 15 residues.

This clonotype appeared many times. CDR3 nucleotide sequence: TGCGCCAGCAGCCAAGATCATCAGGAGACCCAGTACTTC. It translates to CASSQDHQETQYF. V and J are TRBV4-3 and TRBJ2-5, with D unclear. CDR1 is LGHNA and CDR2 is YSLEER in the germline V gene. V lost 0 bases to trimming and J lost 5 bases, with 7 bases between them. This CDR3 is 13 amino acids long.

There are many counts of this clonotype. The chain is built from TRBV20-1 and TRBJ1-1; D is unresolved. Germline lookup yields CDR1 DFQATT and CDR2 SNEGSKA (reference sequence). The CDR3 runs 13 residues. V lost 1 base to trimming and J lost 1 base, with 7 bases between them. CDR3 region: CSARVGGNTEAFF. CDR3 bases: TGCAGTGCTAGAGTTGGAGGGAACACTGAAGCTTTCTTT.

The CDR3 reads CAWSGEPGYNEQFF. The CDR3 DNA follows: TGTGCCTGGAGTGGGGAGCCCGGGTACAATGAGCAGTTCTTC. The rearrangement joins TRBV30 to TRBJ2-1, with D tentatively TRBD2 (5 bases). V was pared by 1 base and J by 4 bases, with 11 bases between. CDR1 and CDR2 from the germline V gene are GTSNPN and SVGIG (reference sequence). The CDR3 runs to 14 residues.

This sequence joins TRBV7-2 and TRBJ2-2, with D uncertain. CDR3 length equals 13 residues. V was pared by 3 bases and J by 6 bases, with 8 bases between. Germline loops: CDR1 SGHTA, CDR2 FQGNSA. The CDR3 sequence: CASSLGVPGELFF. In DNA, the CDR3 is TGTGCCAGCAGCTTGGGTGTCCCCGGGGAGCTGTTTTTT.

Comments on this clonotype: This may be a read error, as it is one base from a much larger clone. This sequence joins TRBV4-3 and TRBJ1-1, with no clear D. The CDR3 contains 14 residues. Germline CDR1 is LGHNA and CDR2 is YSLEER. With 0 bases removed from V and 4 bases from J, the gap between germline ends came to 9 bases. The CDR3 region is CASSQEHRRTEAFF. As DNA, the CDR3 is TGCGCCAGCAGCCAAGAGCATAGGCGCACTGAAGCTTTCTTT.

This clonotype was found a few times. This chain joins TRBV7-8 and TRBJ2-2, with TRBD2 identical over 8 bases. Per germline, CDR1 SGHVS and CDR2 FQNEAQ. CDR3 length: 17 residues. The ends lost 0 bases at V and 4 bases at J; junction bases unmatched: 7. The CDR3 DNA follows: TGTGCCAGCAGCTTAGCGTTAGCGGGGTTGATCACCGGGGAGCTGTTTTTT. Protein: CASSLALAGLITGELFF.